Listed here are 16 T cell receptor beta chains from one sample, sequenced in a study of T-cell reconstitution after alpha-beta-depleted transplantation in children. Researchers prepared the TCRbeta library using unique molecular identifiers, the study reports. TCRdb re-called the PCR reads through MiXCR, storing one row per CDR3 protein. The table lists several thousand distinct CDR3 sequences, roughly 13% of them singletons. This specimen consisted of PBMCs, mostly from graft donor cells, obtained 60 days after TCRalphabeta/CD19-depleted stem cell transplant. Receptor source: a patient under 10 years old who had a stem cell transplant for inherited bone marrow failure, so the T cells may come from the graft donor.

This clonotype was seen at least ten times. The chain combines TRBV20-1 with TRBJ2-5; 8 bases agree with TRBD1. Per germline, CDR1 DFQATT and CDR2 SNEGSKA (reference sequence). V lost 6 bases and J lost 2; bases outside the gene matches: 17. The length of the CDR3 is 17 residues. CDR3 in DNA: TGCAGTGCCCACCTGACAGGGGCAAATAGGCCTCAAGAGACCCAGTACTTC. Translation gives CSAHLTGANRPQETQYF.

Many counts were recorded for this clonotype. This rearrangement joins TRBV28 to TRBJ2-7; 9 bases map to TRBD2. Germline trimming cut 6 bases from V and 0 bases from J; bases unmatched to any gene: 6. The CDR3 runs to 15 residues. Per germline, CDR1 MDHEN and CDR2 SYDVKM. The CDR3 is CASSHSGRSSYEQYF. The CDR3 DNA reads TGTGCCAGCAGCCATAGCGGGAGAAGCTCCTACGAGCAGTACTTC. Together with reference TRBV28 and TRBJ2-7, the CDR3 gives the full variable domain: DVKVTQSSRYLVKRTGEKVFLECVQDMDHENMFWYRQDPGLGLRLIYFSYDVKMKEKGDIPEGYSVSREKKERFSLILESASTNQTSMYLCASSHSGRSSYEQYFGPGTRLTVT.

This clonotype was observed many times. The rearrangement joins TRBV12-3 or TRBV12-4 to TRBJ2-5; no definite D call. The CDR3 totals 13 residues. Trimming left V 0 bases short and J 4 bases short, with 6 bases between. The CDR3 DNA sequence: TGTGCCAGCAGTTTAGCGGGCAGAGAGACCCAGTACTTC. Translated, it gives CASSLAGRETQYF.

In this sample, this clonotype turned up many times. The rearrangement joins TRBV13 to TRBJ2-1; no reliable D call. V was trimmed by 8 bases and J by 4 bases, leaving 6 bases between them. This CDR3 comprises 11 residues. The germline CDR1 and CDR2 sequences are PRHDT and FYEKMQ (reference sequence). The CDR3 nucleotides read TGTGCCAGCGAGATTTACAATGAGCAGTTCTTC. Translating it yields CASEIYNEQFF.

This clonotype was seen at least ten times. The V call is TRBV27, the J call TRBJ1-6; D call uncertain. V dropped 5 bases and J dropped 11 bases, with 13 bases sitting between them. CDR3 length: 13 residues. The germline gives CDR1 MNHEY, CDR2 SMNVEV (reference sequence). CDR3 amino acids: CASSPTTSTPLHF. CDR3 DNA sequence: TGTGCCAGCAGTCCAACGACCTCAACACCCCTCCACTTT.

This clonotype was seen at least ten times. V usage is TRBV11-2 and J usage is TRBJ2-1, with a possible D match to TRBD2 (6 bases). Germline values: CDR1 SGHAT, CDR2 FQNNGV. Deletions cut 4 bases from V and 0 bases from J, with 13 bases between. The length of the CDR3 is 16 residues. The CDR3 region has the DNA TGTGCCAGCAGCTACCGGGAGCCTCACTCCTACAATGAGCAGTTCTTC. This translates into CASSYREPHSYNEQFF.

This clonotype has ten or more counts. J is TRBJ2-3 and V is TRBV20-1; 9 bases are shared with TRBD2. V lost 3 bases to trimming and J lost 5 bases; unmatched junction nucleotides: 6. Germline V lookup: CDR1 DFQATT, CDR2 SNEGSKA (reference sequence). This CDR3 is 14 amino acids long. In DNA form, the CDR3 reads TGCAGTGCTAGGCGCGGGAGGGCCGTAGATACGCAGTATTTT. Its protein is CSARRGRAVDTQYF.

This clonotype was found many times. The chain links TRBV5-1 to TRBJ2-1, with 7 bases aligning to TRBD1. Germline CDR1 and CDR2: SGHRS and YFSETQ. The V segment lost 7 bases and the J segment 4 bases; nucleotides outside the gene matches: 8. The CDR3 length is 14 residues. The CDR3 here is CASGQDRLYNEQFF. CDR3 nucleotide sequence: TGCGCCAGCGGCCAGGACAGGTTGTACAATGAGCAGTTCTTC.

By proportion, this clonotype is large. The CDR3 coding sequence is TGTGCCAGCAGCTTAGGGTTCCTGGGCGAGCAGTACTTC. Translation: CASSLGFLGEQYF. The rearrangement uses TRBV7-9 and TRBJ2-7; no definite D call. Trimming took off 1 base at V and 6 bases at J, with 10 bases between the two ends. The CDR3 extends over 13 amino acids. Germline loops: CDR1 SEHNR, CDR2 FQNEAQ (reference sequence).

CDR3 protein: CSAAQAPGGETQYF. CDR3 DNA sequence: TGCAGCGCGGCCCAGGCTCCGGGCGGGGAGACCCAGTACTTC. V usage is TRBV20-1 and J usage is TRBJ2-5; possible D gene TRBD2, 5 bases. Germline V CDR1 and CDR2: DFQATT, SNEGSKA (reference sequence). The CDR3 runs to 14 residues.

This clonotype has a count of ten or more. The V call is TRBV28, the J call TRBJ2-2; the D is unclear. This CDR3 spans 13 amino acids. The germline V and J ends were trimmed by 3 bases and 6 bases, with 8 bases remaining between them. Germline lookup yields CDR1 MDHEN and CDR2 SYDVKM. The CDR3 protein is CASSLRGPGELFF. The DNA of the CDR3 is TGTGCCAGCAGTTTGCGTGGACCCGGGGAGCTGTTTTTT.

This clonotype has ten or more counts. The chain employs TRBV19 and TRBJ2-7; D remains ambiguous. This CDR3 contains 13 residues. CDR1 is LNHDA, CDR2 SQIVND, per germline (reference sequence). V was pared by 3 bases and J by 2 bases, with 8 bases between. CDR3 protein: CASSIGRPYEQYF. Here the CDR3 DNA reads TGTGCCAGTAGTATCGGCAGACCCTACGAGCAGTACTTC.

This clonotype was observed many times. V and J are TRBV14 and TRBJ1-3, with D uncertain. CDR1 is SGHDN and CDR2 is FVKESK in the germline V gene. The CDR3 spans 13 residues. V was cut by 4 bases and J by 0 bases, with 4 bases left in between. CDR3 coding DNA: TGTGCCAGCAGCCTTCTCTCTGGAAACACCATATATTTT. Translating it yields CASSLLSGNTIYF.

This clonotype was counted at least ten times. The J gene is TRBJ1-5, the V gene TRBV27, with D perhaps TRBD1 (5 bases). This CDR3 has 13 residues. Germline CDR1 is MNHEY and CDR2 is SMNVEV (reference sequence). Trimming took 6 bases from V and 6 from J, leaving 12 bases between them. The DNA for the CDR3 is TGTGCCAGCAGCTTAGCGGGGCGTCAGCCCCAGCATTTT. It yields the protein CASSLAGRQPQHF.

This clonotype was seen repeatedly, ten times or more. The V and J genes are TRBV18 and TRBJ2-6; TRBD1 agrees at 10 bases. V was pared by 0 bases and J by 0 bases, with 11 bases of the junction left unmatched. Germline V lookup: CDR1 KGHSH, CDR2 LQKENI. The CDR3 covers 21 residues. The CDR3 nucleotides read TGTGCCAGCTCACCACCCCTGTTTTGGGACAGGGGAGGCTCTGGGGCCAACGTCCTGACTTTC. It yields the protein CASSPPLFWDRGGSGANVLTF.

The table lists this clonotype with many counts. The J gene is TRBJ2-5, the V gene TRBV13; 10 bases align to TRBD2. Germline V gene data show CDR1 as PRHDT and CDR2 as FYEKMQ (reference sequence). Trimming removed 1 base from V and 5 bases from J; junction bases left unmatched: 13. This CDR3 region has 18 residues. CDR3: CASSLASGSGYKWETQYF. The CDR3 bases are TGTGCCAGCAGCTTAGCTAGCGGGAGTGGGTATAAGTGGGAGACCCAGTACTTC.